The T cell receptor beta chain under discussion was sequenced for a study of blood T cell repertoires in COVID-19. The method was immunoSEQ multiplex PCR; TCRdb's version includes in-frame clones alone and lacks a portion of them. The sample yields 270,000 or so clones, over 75% seen once. There are 14 residues in the CDR3. Germline V lookup: CDR1 SGHRS, CDR2 YFSETQ. Unmatched junction bases numbered 1, after V lost 0 bases and J lost 3 bases. Turning to this clone: The same CDR3 also results from other DNA sequences found in this sample.

V is TRBV5-1 and J is TRBJ2-5, with 8 bases lining up with TRBD1. The sequence was obtained from a human donor in a cohort sampled during active COVID-19. Sequencing used peripheral blood. CDR3 sequence (DNA): TGCGCCAGCAGCTTGGACAGGGGGAAAGAGACCCAGTACTTC. Translated: CASSLDRGKETQYF. Drawing the rest from reference TRBV5-1 and TRBJ2-5, the complete variable domain is KAGVTQTPRYLIKTRGQQVTLSCSPISGHRSVSWYQQTPGQGLQFLFEYFSETQRNKGNFPGRFSGRQFSNSRSEMNVSTLELGDSALYLCASSLDRGKETQYFGPGTRLLVL.